The rows below give T cell receptor beta chains drawn from one sample of a study of beta chain features in type 1 diabetes. Profiled with immunoSEQ multiplex PCR; TCRdb holds only in-frame clones, not every one. This table has a few hundred thousand clones, roughly an eighth appearing once. The sample was naive CD4+ T cells from blood. These receptors were collected from a man aged 25-45 years with type 1 diabetes. Each CDR3 is given with its conserved first and last residue. The D gene is left open where the match is weak. Clone size is shown for a subset of rows, as once, few, many or a class of expanded clone.

length: 13; D: .; V: TRBV19; J: TRBJ2-7; size: few; DNA: TGTGCCAGTAGTATTGGGCCGTTCTACGAGCAGTACTTC; CDR3: CASSIGPFYEQYF
length: 14; D: .; V: TRBV6-6; J: TRBJ2-5; size: few; DNA: TGTGCCAGCACCCCCGGGACTTCCGAAGAGACCCAGTACTTC; CDR3: CASTPGTSEETQYF
length: 11; D: .; V: TRBV2; J: TRBJ1-2; size: .; DNA: TGTGCCAGCAGTTTAGCCTATGGCTACACCTTC; CDR3: CASSLAYGYTF
length: 15; D: .; V: TRBV9; J: TRBJ1-4; size: .; DNA: TGTGCCAGCAGCGCCGGGGGATTTAGTAATGAAAAACTGTTTTTT; CDR3: CASSAGGFSNEKLFF
length: 16; D: TRBD2; V: TRBV5-4; J: TRBJ2-3; size: .; DNA: TGTGCCAGCAGCTTGGATGGGGGAGGGTTCACAGATACGCAGTATTTT; CDR3: CASSLDGGGFTDTQYF
length: 13; D: .; V: TRBV6-5; J: TRBJ2-5; size: .; DNA: TGTGCCAGCAGCCGACAGCAGCAAGAGACCCAGTACTTC; CDR3: CASSRQQQETQYF
length: 14; D: TRBD1; V: TRBV11-2; J: TRBJ1-5; size: .; DNA: TGTGCCAGCAGCCAGGGGGACGGCAATCAGCCCCAGCATTTT; CDR3: CASSQGDGNQPQHF
length: 14; D: TRBD1; V: TRBV28; J: TRBJ1-2; size: .; DNA: TGTGCCACCTACCTAAGAGACAGGGGGTATGGCTACACCTTC; CDR3: CATYLRDRGYGYTF
length: 13; D: TRBD1; V: TRBV30; J: TRBJ1-5; size: .; DNA: TGTGCCTGGTCGACAGGGGAAGGTCAGCCCCAGCATTTT; CDR3: CAWSTGEGQPQHF
length: 16; D: .; V: TRBV18; J: TRBJ2-7; size: few; DNA: TGTGCCAGCTCACCACCGGGGGGTCTTAGCTCCTACGAGCAGTACTTC; CDR3: CASSPPGGLSSYEQYF
length: 17; D: TRBD1; V: TRBV7-6; J: TRBJ2-1; size: .; DNA: TGTGCCAGCAGCTTAGGGGTTAGGGGGCGCTCCTACAATGAGCAGTTCTTC; CDR3: CASSLGVRGRSYNEQFF
length: 15; D: .; V: TRBV21-1; J: TRBJ2-5; size: .; DNA: TGTGCCAGCAGCAAGCATCCGGGTGGACAAGAGACCCAGTACTTC; CDR3: CASSKHPGGQETQYF
length: 14; D: .; V: TRBV11-2; J: TRBJ2-3; size: few; DNA: TGTGCCAGCAGCGCGGGACAGAGCACAGATACGCAGTATTTT; CDR3: CASSAGQSTDTQYF
length: 16; D: .; V: TRBV10-3; J: TRBJ1-1; size: few; DNA: TGTGCCATCAGTGAGTATGGGGCGGTTAGGGACACTGAAGCTTTCTTT; CDR3: CAISEYGAVRDTEAFF
length: 15; D: .; V: TRBV11-2; J: TRBJ1-1; size: .; DNA: TGTGCCAGCAGATTGGGCTTAGGGGTTAACACTGAAGCTTTCTTT; CDR3: CASRLGLGVNTEAFF
length: 17; D: TRBD2; V: TRBV9; J: TRBJ2-5; size: .; DNA: TGTGCCAGCAGTGCAGGGGCTAGCGGGGCGGGACAAGAGACCCAGTACTTC; CDR3: CASSAGASGAGQETQYF
length: 14; D: TRBD1; V: TRBV25-1; J: TRBJ2-7; size: few; DNA: TGTGCCAGCAGTGAGGGGACAGGGCGCTACGAGCAGTACTTC; CDR3: CASSEGTGRYEQYF
length: 12; D: .; V: TRBV28; J: TRBJ2-5; size: .; DNA: TGTGCCAGCAGATACTCCGGGGAGACCCAGTACTTC; CDR3: CASRYSGETQYF
length: 14; D: .; V: TRBV7-2; J: TRBJ2-3; size: .; DNA: TGTGCCAGCAGCTTAAGAGGTAGCACAGATACGCAGTATTTT; CDR3: CASSLRGSTDTQYF
length: 15; D: TRBD1; V: TRBV30; J: TRBJ1-2; size: .; DNA: TGTGCCTGCAATGTCCCGGGACAGGGAGACTATGGCTACACCTTC; CDR3: CACNVPGQGDYGYTF
length: 13; D: .; V: TRBV30; J: TRBJ1-4; size: .; DNA: TGTGCCTGGAGTCTCACAGGGACTGAAAAACTGTTTTTT; CDR3: CAWSLTGTEKLFF
length: 16; D: TRBD1; V: TRBV18; J: TRBJ1-1; size: few; DNA: TGTGCCAGCTCACCACAGGGGACAGCCCTGAACACTGAAGCTTTCTTT; CDR3: CASSPQGTALNTEAFF
length: 14; D: .; V: TRBV18; J: TRBJ1-2; size: .; DNA: TGTGCCAGCTCGCCGGGCCAGGGGTTATTGGGCTACACCTTC; CDR3: CASSPGQGLLGYTF
length: 14; D: .; V: TRBV11-3; J: TRBJ2-1; size: .; DNA: TGTGCCAGCAGCCTAACGGGTTCCTACAATGAGCAGTTCTTC; CDR3: CASSLTGSYNEQFF
length: 13; D: .; V: TRBV18; J: TRBJ2-5; size: .; DNA: TGTGCCAGCTCCCAAGGACTCCAAGAGACCCAGTACTTC; CDR3: CASSQGLQETQYF
length: 14; D: TRBD1; V: TRBV27; J: TRBJ2-5; size: .; DNA: TGTGCCAGCAGTGCCCTCAGGGGGTGGGAGACCCAGTACTTC; CDR3: CASSALRGWETQYF
length: 17; D: TRBD2; V: TRBV19; J: TRBJ2-1; size: few; DNA: TGTGCCAGTAGTATAAGAGCTAGCGGGCTCTCCTACAATGAGCAGTTCTTC; CDR3: CASSIRASGLSYNEQFF
length: 15; D: .; V: TRBV5-4; J: TRBJ2-1; size: .; DNA: TGTGCCAGCAGCTTGGTCGGAGTTACTGCCAATGAGCAGTTCTTC; CDR3: CASSLVGVTANEQFF
length: 15; D: TRBD1; V: TRBV9; J: TRBJ1-1; size: .; DNA: TGTGCCAGCAGCGCAGACAGGGGGTATCCTGCTGAAGCTTTCTTT; CDR3: CASSADRGYPAEAFF
length: 17; D: TRBD2; V: TRBV9; J: TRBJ2-1; size: few; DNA: TGTGCCAGCAGCTCCCGACTAGCAGGTACGACCTACAATGAGCAGTTCTTC; CDR3: CASSSRLAGTTYNEQFF
length: 16; D: .; V: TRBV7-9; J: TRBJ1-5; size: few; DNA: TGTGCCAGCAGCTTACATGGGCAGGGTTTGGATCAGCCCCAGCATTTT; CDR3: CASSLHGQGLDQPQHF
length: 15; D: TRBD2; V: TRBV7-9; J: TRBJ2-7; size: .; DNA: TGTGCCAGCAGCTCTCAGCGGGAGCGCGCGGACGAGCAGTACTTC; CDR3: CASSSQRERADEQYF
length: 16; D: TRBD2; V: TRBV4-3; J: TRBJ2-3; size: .; DNA: TGCGCCAGCAGTCTCACCGGGACTAGCGGGAGGGATACGCAGTATTTT; CDR3: CASSLTGTSGRDTQYF
length: 16; D: TRBD2; V: TRBV5-4; J: TRBJ2-5; size: few; DNA: TGTGCCAGCAGTCCACGGAGGGGACTATTATCCGAGACCCAGTACTTC; CDR3: CASSPRRGLLSETQYF
length: 12; D: .; V: TRBV29-1; J: TRBJ2-5; size: .; DNA: TGCAGCGGAGGACAGCCCAAGGAGACCCAGTACTTC; CDR3: CSGGQPKETQYF
length: 15; D: .; V: TRBV5-1; J: TRBJ2-5; size: .; DNA: TGCGCCAGCAGCCGGGACAACGTAAGCTGGGAGACCCAGTACTTC; CDR3: CASSRDNVSWETQYF
length: 14; D: TRBD1; V: TRBV5-1; J: TRBJ2-7; size: .; DNA: TGCGCCAGCAGTCGGGACAGGGCCGAGATTGAACAGTACTTC; CDR3: CASSRDRAEIEQYF
length: 17; D: TRBD1; V: TRBV4-2; J: TRBJ2-5; size: few; DNA: TGTGCCAGCAGCCAAGATCGGCTGACAGGGGGTAAAGAGACCCAGTACTTC; CDR3: CASSQDRLTGGKETQYF
length: 15; D: TRBD2; V: TRBV7-2; J: TRBJ2-7; size: few; DNA: TGTGCCAGCTCCTCCTCTAGCGGGCCTTACTACGAGCAGTACTTC; CDR3: CASSSSSGPYYEQYF
length: 13; D: .; V: TRBV7-6; J: TRBJ2-7; size: few; DNA: TGTGCCAGCAGGGAAGGGGGTAGGTACGAGCAGTACTTC; CDR3: CASREGGRYEQYF
length: 15; D: .; V: TRBV30; J: TRBJ1-2; size: .; DNA: TGTGCCTGGAGCTTTGGTCCCGAAGGGGGAAGAGGCTACACCTTC; CDR3: CAWSFGPEGGRGYTF
length: 16; D: TRBD1; V: TRBV7-9; J: TRBJ1-1; size: few; DNA: TGTGCCAGCAGCCAAGTGGGGGGACAGGGTCGTACTGAAGCTTTCTTT; CDR3: CASSQVGGQGRTEAFF
length: 14; D: TRBD1; V: TRBV2; J: TRBJ1-2; size: .; DNA: TGTGCCAGCAGCCATAGGACAGGGGAGACTGGCTACACCTTC; CDR3: CASSHRTGETGYTF
length: 14; D: .; V: TRBV28; J: TRBJ1-5; size: few; DNA: TGTGCCAGCAGCAGTACGGGGGAGGATCAGCCCCAGCATTTT; CDR3: CASSSTGEDQPQHF
length: 13; D: .; V: TRBV7-3; J: TRBJ2-2; size: .; DNA: TGTGCCAGCAGCCCTAAGAACACCGGGGAGCTGTTTTTT; CDR3: CASSPKNTGELFF
length: 14; D: .; V: TRBV6-6; J: TRBJ2-1; size: few; DNA: TGTGCCAGCAGTTACACCGACCGAGGGGGAGAGCAGTTCTTC; CDR3: CASSYTDRGGEQFF
length: 15; D: TRBD2; V: TRBV2; J: TRBJ2-3; size: few; DNA: TGTGCCAGCAGTACTGGACTAGCCCGAACAGATACGCAGTATTTT; CDR3: CASSTGLARTDTQYF
length: 15; D: .; V: TRBV2; J: TRBJ1-1; size: .; DNA: TGTGCCAGCAGTCCGGGGAGAATCGATGACACTGAAGCTTTCTTT; CDR3: CASSPGRIDDTEAFF
length: 14; D: .; V: TRBV9; J: TRBJ2-7; size: .; DNA: TGTGCCAGCAGCCCCCACCGAGGCGGCGACGAGCAGTACTTC; CDR3: CASSPHRGGDEQYF
length: 15; D: .; V: TRBV7-9; J: TRBJ2-3; size: .; DNA: TGTGCCAGCAGTCTCCAACAGATTAGCACAGATACGCAGTATTTT; CDR3: CASSLQQISTDTQYF